This T cell receptor (beta chain) is from a study of post-analysis software for immune sequencing data. Overall study findings and caveats: A handful of TRBV segments appeared more often in patients than in controls, and TRBV5-6, TRBV5-1 and TRBV20-1 were among these. For normalized Chao1 diversity, multiple sclerosis patients scored significantly lower than controls did.

CDR3 size: 12 residues. CDR1 and CDR2 (germline): SGHRS, YFSETQ. The V and J ends lost 3 bases and 6 bases respectively, with 9 bases between them. As to this clonotype: Antigen: not known.

Presence of unique molecular identifiers characterized the TCR beta cDNA libraries. TCRdb processed the PCR reads anew with MiXCR; each CDR3 protein has one entry. Of 700,000 to 900,000 distinct CDR3 sequences detected, roughly 50% appear once; the ten largest clones hold roughly 4.5%. The source of this sequence is a girl between 5 and 17 years old with multiple sclerosis. Input material: blood. The chain uses TRBV5-1 and TRBJ1-2; possibly TRBD1 for D (5 bases). CDR3 loop: CASSWDANGYTF. CDR3 DNA: TGCGCCAGCAGCTGGGACGCCAATGGCTACACCTTC.